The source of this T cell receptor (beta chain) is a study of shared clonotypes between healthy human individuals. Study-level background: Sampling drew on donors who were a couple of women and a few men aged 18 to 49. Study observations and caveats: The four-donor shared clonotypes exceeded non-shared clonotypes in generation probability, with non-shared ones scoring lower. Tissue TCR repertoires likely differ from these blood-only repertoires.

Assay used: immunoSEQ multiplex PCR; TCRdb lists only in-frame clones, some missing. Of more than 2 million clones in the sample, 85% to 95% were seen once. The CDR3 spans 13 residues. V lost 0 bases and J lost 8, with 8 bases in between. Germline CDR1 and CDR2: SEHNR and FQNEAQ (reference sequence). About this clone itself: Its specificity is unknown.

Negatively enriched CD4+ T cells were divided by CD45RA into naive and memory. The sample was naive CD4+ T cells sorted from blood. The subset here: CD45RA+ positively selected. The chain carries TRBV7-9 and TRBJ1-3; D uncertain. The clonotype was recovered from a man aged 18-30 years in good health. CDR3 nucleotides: TGTGCCAGCAGCTTAGCCGGGTCGGACACCATATATTTT. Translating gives CASSLAGSDTIYF.